Described below is a single T cell receptor (beta chain) sequence and its context. The antigen is undetermined. This sample was taken from a study of shared clonotypes between healthy human individuals. Whole-study context: In total, the donors were a couple of women and a few men aged 18 to 49.

Here immunoSEQ multiplex PCR was the method, and the copy in TCRdb shows in-frame clones only, minus some. This table has about 1.4 million clones, roughly 95% appearing once. Germline CDR1 SGHNT, CDR2 YENEEA. This CDR3 is built from 15 residues. Trimming took off 2 bases at V and 5 bases at J, with 15 bases between the two ends. Whole-study results and caveats: The sole specimen, blood, was sampled, and tissue repertoires likely differ.

The chain couples TRBV11-3 to TRBJ2-5; no reliable D call. Sequencing was carried out using naive CD4+ T cells sorted from blood. Subset meaning: CD45RA+ positively selected. The TCR originated in a man in his thirties or forties in good health. CDR3 nucleotide sequence: TGTGCCAGCAGCTTATCGGTGGGGTATTCGGAGACCCAGTACTTC. It encodes CASSLSVGYSETQYF.